This T cell receptor beta chain comes out of a study of cytomegalovirus exposure and HLA in healthy donors. Concerning this clone itself: Its antigen is still unknown.

Findings and caveats of the study: TCR beta chains numbering more than 150 were designated cytomegalovirus-associated. Earlier analysis yielded a pattern in which most TCR beta V segments were productive about 90% or about 30% of the time.

Amplification used 60 Vbeta primers and 13 Jbeta primers. Generated by immunoSEQ multiplex PCR, the TCRdb table keeps only in-frame clones and is missing some. Its table records about 200,000 clones. At sampling all donors were nominally healthy, likely with unrecorded immune exposures. Trimming cost V 1 base and J 16 bases, with 14 bases left between them. Looked up from germline, CDR1 is SGHAT and CDR2 is FQNNGV. CDR3 length: 12 amino acids. The sequence came from a boy aged 5 to 17 in good health and CMV-seronegative. This chain uses TRBV11-2 with TRBJ2-1; tentative D call: TRBD2 (6 bases). Sample: PBMCs. CDR3 DNA: TGTGCCAGCAGCTTAGGGGCACCCGGGAGCTTCTTC. Translated: CASSLGAPGSFF.